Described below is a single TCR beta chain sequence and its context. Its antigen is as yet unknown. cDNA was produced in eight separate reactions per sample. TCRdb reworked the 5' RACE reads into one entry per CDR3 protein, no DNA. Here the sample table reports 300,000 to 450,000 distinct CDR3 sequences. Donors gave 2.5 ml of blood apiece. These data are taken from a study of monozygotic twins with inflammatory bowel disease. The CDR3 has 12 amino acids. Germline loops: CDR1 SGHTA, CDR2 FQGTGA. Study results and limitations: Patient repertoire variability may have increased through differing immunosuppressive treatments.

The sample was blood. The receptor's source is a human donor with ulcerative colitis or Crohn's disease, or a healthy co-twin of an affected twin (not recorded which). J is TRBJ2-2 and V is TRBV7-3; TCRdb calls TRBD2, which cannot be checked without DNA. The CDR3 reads CAVRGGTGELFF.